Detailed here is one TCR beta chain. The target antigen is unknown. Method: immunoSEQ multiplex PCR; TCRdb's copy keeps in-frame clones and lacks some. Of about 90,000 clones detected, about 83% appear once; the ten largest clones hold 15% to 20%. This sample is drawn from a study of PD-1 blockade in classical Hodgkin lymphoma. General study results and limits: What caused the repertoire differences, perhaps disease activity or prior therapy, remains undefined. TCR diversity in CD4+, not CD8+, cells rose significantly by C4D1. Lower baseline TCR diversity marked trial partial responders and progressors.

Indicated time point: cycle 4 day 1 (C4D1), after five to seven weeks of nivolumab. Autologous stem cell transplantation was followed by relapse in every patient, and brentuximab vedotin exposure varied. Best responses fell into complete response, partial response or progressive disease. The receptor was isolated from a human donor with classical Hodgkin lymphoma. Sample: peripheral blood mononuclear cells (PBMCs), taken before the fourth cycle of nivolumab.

The CDR3, as DNA: TGTGCCAGCAGCTCACAGGGTTATGGCTACACCTTC. The encoded protein is CASSSQGYGYTF. This chain connects TRBV9 to TRBJ1-2; D is perhaps TRBD1 (6 bases). Per the germline V gene, CDR1 is SGDLS and CDR2 is YYNGEE. Trimming pared 4 bases from V and 5 bases from J, leaving 9 bases between. CDR3 size: 12 residues.